The TCR beta chain under discussion was sequenced for a study of T cell responses to AZD1222 COVID-19 vaccine. The assay was immunoSEQ multiplex PCR, and TCRdb's table has in-frame clones only and misses some. Of about 96,000 clones listed, 80% to 90% are singletons. The input for sequencing was peripheral blood, taken on day 0 of AZD1222 vaccination. The sequence was collected from an adult in good health.

Here the CDR3 reads CASGQGEGGYTF. The CDR3 DNA is TGTGCCAGCGGACAGGGGGAAGGTGGCTACACCTTC. V is TRBV7-9 and J is TRBJ1-2, with 10 bases aligning to TRBD1. CDR1 is SEHNR and CDR2 is FQNEAQ in the germline V gene (reference sequence). The CDR3 loop spans 12 amino acids. J gave up 7 bases and V 8 bases, and 4 bases lay outside the gene matches.